This T cell receptor beta chain was sequenced in a study of T cell responses to AZD1222 COVID-19 vaccine (dated by TCRdb to 2020 to 2022). Looking at the study overall: Because spike-specific TCR depth and breadth did not differ between the two schedules, AZD1222 recipients who got a second dose at roughly 4 weeks were pooled with those who got a second dose at roughly 12 weeks. Trial participants were enrolled into age subgroups of 18-55, 56-69 and 70-plus years, which contained about 160, 30 and 59 TCR-sequenced participants, respectively. TCR sequencing covered roughly 230 trial participants: 200 to 220 given two doses of AZD1222 and approximately 26 given two doses of MenACWY control vaccine. Broad study findings and their caveats: Most participants were white British and females outnumbered males, and the authors suggested that clonal diversity may have been underestimated. Conclusions about previously exposed vaccinees are limited because only six or seven AZD1222 recipients were SARS-CoV-2 seropositive at baseline. After two AZD1222 doses, both the breadth and the depth of spike-specific TCRs were significantly higher than at day 0 and than in MenACWY recipients. Because no samples from the day 14 peak response were available, repertoires could be characterized only after the peak T cell response. Nearly half of unique spike-specific TCRs reportedly recognized epitopes outside regions mutated in the B.1.351 and B.1.1.7 variants. In the small 56-69-year group, the increase in depth fell short of significance, most likely because of low power. The vaccine-associated CD4 TCRs covered the entire spike protein, and the dominant responses fell in regions 160-218 and 743-854.

The sample's time point, from its label and the paper: baseline before first vaccination. Vaccinee samples were obtained from the UK trials COV001 and COV002, which included a single-blind randomized controlled phase 2/3 trial of AZD1222 (ChAdOx1 nCoV-19) in healthy adults. Trial participant PBMC samples were collected at day 0 and day 28 after the second dose for TCRbeta chain sequencing. CDR1 and CDR2 (GTSNPN, SVGIG) derive from the germline V gene (reference sequence). The CDR3, from cysteine to phenylalanine, totals 13 residues. Only the CDR3 region is kept as DNA, spanning 39 bases read in frame from base 1. V gives up 2 bases and J gives up 10 bases, and the segment between their germline ends measures 16 bases. The CDR3 regions of human TCRbeta chains were analyzed by immunosequencing. The study's own analysis went as follows. TCRs in the repertoires were matched against a reference library of SARS-CoV-2-specific TCRs that had been generated with the MIRA antigen-specificity platform. Breadth was defined as the fraction of unique TCRs that were SARS-CoV-2-associated. Depth was defined as the fraction of total T cells that were SARS-CoV-2-associated. Using the MIRA data, every spike-specific TCR was mapped to the spike region that the TCR reacted to and assigned to either a CD4 or a CD8 class. Log10-transformed breadth and depth values were compared by one-way ANOVA with Sidak's multiple comparisons tests. Drawn from immuneACCESS, this table holds only the in-frame rearrangements with V and J called that TCRdb kept. Clones are partly lost; checked studies trace under half to an unresolved V gene and leave the rest unexplained. From that table come the V and J calls and clone size; the DNA was used to work out D and trimming. The sample table holds approximately 120,000 clones, of which about 87% were seen once. The top ten clones comprise 4% to 4.5% of the sample.

With regard to this clone: It has no known antigen specificity. No clone much larger than this one lies a single base away; base qualities are absent.

The TCR originated in an adult in good health. The specimen comprised peripheral blood, sampled on day 0 of AZD1222 vaccination. The V and J segments used are TRBV30 and TRBJ2-3, with TRBD2 perhaps the D gene, on 6 matching bases. The bases read TGTGCCTGGAGTCATACGGGGAGGTGGGCGCAGTATTTT. It codes for CAWSHTGRWAQYF.